These T cell receptor beta chains were read from a single sample in a study of brain T cells in children with intractable seizures. Measured with immunoSEQ multiplex PCR; TCRdb has only the in-frame clones, and not every one. The data contain approximately 330,000 clones, about 93% of them singletons. Sequenced material: peripheral blood, taken roughly 5 months after surgery. The receptors were sampled from a boy less than two years old with tuberous sclerosis and intractable seizures. CDR3s include the opening cysteine and the closing phenylalanine or tryptophan. Each record gives: J gene, V gene, clone size, D gene, CDR3 DNA, CDR3 protein. The D gene is left open where the match is weak. Size tells how often a clone was seen (once, few, many) or the class of an expanded clone, and some rows leave it out.

TRBJ1-1 | TRBV28 | - | TRBD1 | TGTGCCAGCGGAGCCGACAGGGTGACAATGAACACTGAAGCTTTCTTT | CASGADRVTMNTEAFF
TRBJ1-5 | TRBV19 | - | TRBD1 | TGTGCCAGTAGTATGGACAGGGAAATCCAGCCCCAGCATTTT | CASSMDREIQPQHF
TRBJ2-3 | TRBV18 | - | TRBD2 | TGTGCCAGCTCACTGACTAGCGGGAGGGGGGCAGATACGCAGTATTTT | CASSLTSGRGADTQYF
TRBJ2-7 | TRBV9 | - | - | TGTGCCAGGGTGGGGGACACTAGGCAGGGCTACGAGCAGTACTTC | CARVGDTRQGYEQYF
TRBJ2-7 | TRBV7-9 | - | - | TGTGCCAGCAGCTTAAGGGGATCCTACGAGCAGTACTTC | CASSLRGSYEQYF
TRBJ2-7 | TRBV13 | - | TRBD2 | TGTGCCAGCAGCTTAGTAACTAGCGAGACCTACGAGCAGTACTTC | CASSLVTSETYEQYF
TRBJ2-1 | TRBV24-1 | - | TRBD1 | TGTGCCACCAGTGACGTGACAGGGGGTGACTCCTACAATGAGCAGTTCTTC | CATSDVTGGDSYNEQFF
TRBJ1-6 | TRBV27 | - | TRBD1 | TGTGCCAGCAGTTTATCTCAGGGGGCGAGTTCACCCCTCCACTTT | CASSLSQGASSPLHF
TRBJ1-4 | TRBV20-1 | few | - | TGCAGTGCTAGTTTATCGGGGGGAAGTGAAAAACTGTTTTTT | CSASLSGGSEKLFF
TRBJ2-7 | TRBV7-2 | - | TRBD2 | TGTGCCAGCAGCTTACTCGTCGTAGCGGGAGGGCCGGACGAGCAGTACTTC | CASSLLVVAGGPDEQYF
TRBJ1-2 | TRBV6-6 | - | TRBD1 | TGTGCCAGCACCGTCGACAGGGACTATGGCTACACCTTC | CASTVDRDYGYTF
TRBJ2-5 | TRBV5-1 | - | - | TGCGCCAGCAGCTCGGTCCAGGGAGTAGAGACCCAGTACTTC | CASSSVQGVETQYF
TRBJ2-1 | TRBV27 | - | - | TGTGCCAGCAGTTTAGGGGGGGGCCCCCGCAATGAGCAGTTCTTC | CASSLGGGPRNEQFF
TRBJ2-7 | TRBV6-5 | once | TRBD2 | TGTGCCAGCAGTCGAGTGAGCGGGAGGGCCAGCGAGCAGTACTTC | CASSRVSGRASEQYF
TRBJ2-5 | TRBV4-1 | - | - | TGCGCCAGCAGCCAAGAGGGACAAGAGACCCAGTACTTC | CASSQEGQETQYF
TRBJ1-1 | TRBV6-5 | - | - | TGTGCCAGCAGTTACTCGAGGGGATCGAACACTGAAGCTTTCTTT | CASSYSRGSNTEAFF
TRBJ2-1 | TRBV6-5 | - | TRBD2 | TGTGCCGCCCTTAAGCGGGGGGCGTACAATGAGCAGTTCTTC | CAALKRGAYNEQFF
TRBJ2-3 | TRBV2 | - | TRBD2 | TGTGCCAGTCGACTATATAGCGGGAGCGGTAGGACAGATACGCAGTATTTT | CASRLYSGSGRTDTQYF
TRBJ2-3 | TRBV4-1 | once | TRBD1 | TGCGCCAGCAGCCATGATACGGGACAGGGGACGGAGCCAGATACGCAGTATTTT | CASSHDTGQGTEPDTQYF
TRBJ2-5 | TRBV5-4 | - | - | TGTGCCAGCAGCCGAAACAGGCGAGACCAAGAGACCCAGTACTTC | CASSRNRRDQETQYF
TRBJ2-7 | TRBV24-1 | - | TRBD1 | TGTGCCACCAGTGACCCGGGACAGGGCTACGAGCAGTACTTC | CATSDPGQGYEQYF
TRBJ2-5 | TRBV2 | few | - | TGTGCCAGCAGTGAATGGGCTCCAGGGCACTTAGAGACCCAGTACTTC | CASSEWAPGHLETQYF
TRBJ2-1 | TRBV24-1 | - | TRBD1 | TGTGCCACCAGTGAGCCAGGGGGACCCTACAATGAGCAGTTCTTC | CATSEPGGPYNEQFF
TRBJ2-2 | TRBV6-5 | once | - | TGTGCCAGCAGTTATTTCGGGCAGAAGGACGGGGAGCTGTTTTTT | CASSYFGQKDGELFF
TRBJ2-6 | TRBV14 | once | TRBD1 | TGTGCCAGCAGCCAATTCACGACAGGGCGAGGGGCCAACGTCCTGACTTTC | CASSQFTTGRGANVLTF
TRBJ2-1 | TRBV27 | - | - | TGTGCCAGCAGTTCCGACAGGGGGAGACTAGCGGAGCAGTTCTTC | CASSSDRGRLAEQFF
TRBJ1-2 | TRBV6-6 | - | - | TGTGCCAGCAGTACTATACGACGGAGCGCTAACTATGGCTACACCTTC | CASSTIRRSANYGYTF
TRBJ1-2 | TRBV20-1 | - | - | TGCAGTGCTAGTTGGATCTATGGCTACACCTTC | CSASWIYGYTF
TRBJ1-3 | TRBV6-5 | - | TRBD1 | TGTGCCAGCAGTTACTCGGGACAGGGTACAAACACCATATATTTT | CASSYSGQGTNTIYF
TRBJ1-2 | TRBV5-4 | - | TRBD1 | TGTGCCAGCAGCCCCCAACAGGGGCCCTATGGCTACACCTTC | CASSPQQGPYGYTF
TRBJ1-2 | TRBV12-3/TRBV12-4 | - | - | TGTGCCAGCAGCCCCGACCCCATCTATGGCTACACCTTC | CASSPDPIYGYTF
TRBJ1-1 | TRBV5-1 | - | - | TGCGCCAGCAGCTTGCAGGGGAACACTGAAGCTTTCTTT | CASSLQGNTEAFF
TRBJ2-7 | TRBV13 | - | - | TGTGCCAGCAGCCCCAGCCGGAGCGGCGAGCAGTACTTC | CASSPSRSGEQYF
TRBJ2-1 | TRBV7-8 | - | - | TGTGCCAGCAGCCCCTCGGGGGCGGGTTACAATGAGCAGTTCTTC | CASSPSGAGYNEQFF
TRBJ2-3 | TRBV11-2 | - | - | TGTGCCAGCAGCTTAGATGACACGGGGACTCACTCCTCTAGCACAGATACGCAGTATTTT | CASSLDDTGTHSSSTDTQYF
TRBJ2-7 | TRBV3-1/TRBV3-2 | few | TRBD1 | TGTGCCAGCAGCCAAGGGACAGGGTCCCTCTACGAGCAGTACTTC | CASSQGTGSLYEQYF
TRBJ2-7 | TRBV28 | few | TRBD1 | TGTGCCTCCCAAGGAGGGCAGGGGGCGTTCGAGCAGTACTTC | CASQGGQGAFEQYF
TRBJ1-2 | TRBV9 | - | - | TGTGCCAGCAGCGTAGCTGAGGGACATCCTAACTATGGCTACACCTTC | CASSVAEGHPNYGYTF
TRBJ2-1 | TRBV24-1 | - | TRBD2 | TGTGCCACCAGTGAGCGGACTAGCGGGAGGGGCAATGAGCAGTTCTTC | CATSERTSGRGNEQFF
TRBJ2-7 | TRBV19 | - | TRBD2 | TGTGCCAGTAGTATACAGGCGGGGGGCTCCTACGAGCAGTACTTC | CASSIQAGGSYEQYF
TRBJ1-1 | TRBV9 | once | - | TGTGCCAGCAGTGTCAACCGGAACACTGAAGCTTTCTTT | CASSVNRNTEAFF
TRBJ1-2 | TRBV12-3/TRBV12-4 | - | TRBD1 | TGTGCCAGCAGGGACAGGGTCCATGGCTACACCTTC | CASRDRVHGYTF
TRBJ1-5 | TRBV6-5 | - | - | TGTGCCAGCAGTTATGACCTGAATCAGCCCCAGCATTTT | CASSYDLNQPQHF
TRBJ2-1 | TRBV28 | - | - | TGTGCCAGCAGTTTGGTCAATGAGCAGTTCTTC | CASSLVNEQFF
TRBJ1-4 | TRBV30 | - | - | TGTGCCTGGAGTGTAGTGGGGGGCGCTTCTGAAAAACTGTTTTTT | CAWSVVGGASEKLFF
TRBJ2-7 | TRBV14 | - | TRBD2 | TGTGCCAGCAGCCCGTTGGGGGGGATTTACGAGCAGTACTTC | CASSPLGGIYEQYF
TRBJ2-3 | TRBV19 | - | - | TGTGCCAGTAGTATTGGAACTGGCGGCTCTAGCACAGATACGCAGTATTTT | CASSIGTGGSSTDTQYF
TRBJ1-2 | TRBV5-5 | - | - | TGTGCCAGCAGCTTGGACACTAACTATGGCTACACCTTC | CASSLDTNYGYTF
TRBJ1-1 | TRBV27 | - | - | TGTGCCAGCAGACTTACCGGGAACACTGAAGCTTTCTTT | CASRLTGNTEAFF
TRBJ2-1 | TRBV25-1 | - | TRBD2 | TGTGCCAGCAGTGGAAAGGCTCTAGCGGGGGGACGCAATGAGCAGTTCTTC | CASSGKALAGGRNEQFF
TRBJ1-1 | TRBV7-9 | few | - | TGTGCCAGCAGCTTTTTGGGTCCGAACACTGAAGCTTTCTTT | CASSFLGPNTEAFF
TRBJ1-1 | TRBV11-3 | - | - | TGTGCCAGCAGCCGACACCCGAACACTGAAGCTTTCTTT | CASSRHPNTEAFF
TRBJ2-5 | TRBV6-1 | once | TRBD2 | TGTGCCAGCAGTGAAGCGGTCGCGGGGGGGTATGGAGAGACCCAGTACTTC | CASSEAVAGGYGETQYF
TRBJ2-1 | TRBV5-1 | - | - | TGCGCCAGCAGCTTGGGGGGTGAGCAGTTCTTC | CASSLGGEQFF
TRBJ1-6 | TRBV6-4 | - | TRBD1 | TGTGCCAGCAGAGGGACAGGGGATTCACCCCTCCACTTT | CASRGTGDSPLHF
TRBJ2-2 | TRBV19 | - | - | TGTGCCAGTAGTATCCCCAGGAACACCGGGGAGCTGTTTTTT | CASSIPRNTGELFF
TRBJ2-7 | TRBV6-5 | - | - | TGTGCCAGCAGCCCCGGGGGCACAGGGAAGGACGAGCAGTACTTC | CASSPGGTGKDEQYF
TRBJ2-7 | TRBV11-2 | - | TRBD1 | TGTGCCAGCAGCCCCGGACAGGGGCCGTACGAGCAGTACTTC | CASSPGQGPYEQYF
TRBJ1-2 | TRBV10-3 | - | TRBD1 | TGTGCCAGCACCACGGGGCCGGGACAGGGGGATGGCTACACCTTC | CASTTGPGQGDGYTF
TRBJ2-7 | TRBV7-9 | - | TRBD2 | TGTGCCAGCAGCTCAGCAGCGGGAGGGCCCTACGAGCAGTACTTC | CASSSAAGGPYEQYF